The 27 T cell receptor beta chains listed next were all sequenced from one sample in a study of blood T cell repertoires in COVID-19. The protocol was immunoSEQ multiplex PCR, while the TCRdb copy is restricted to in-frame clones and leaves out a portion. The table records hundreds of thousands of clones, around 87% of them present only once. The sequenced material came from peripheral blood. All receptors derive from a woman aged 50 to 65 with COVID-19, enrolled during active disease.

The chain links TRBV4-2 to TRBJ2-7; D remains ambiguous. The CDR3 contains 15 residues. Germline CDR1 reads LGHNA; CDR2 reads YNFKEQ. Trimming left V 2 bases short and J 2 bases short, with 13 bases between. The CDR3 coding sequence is TGTGCCAGCAGCCAATGGGCACCCTCTCCCTACGAGCAGTACTTC. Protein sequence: CASSQWAPSPYEQYF.

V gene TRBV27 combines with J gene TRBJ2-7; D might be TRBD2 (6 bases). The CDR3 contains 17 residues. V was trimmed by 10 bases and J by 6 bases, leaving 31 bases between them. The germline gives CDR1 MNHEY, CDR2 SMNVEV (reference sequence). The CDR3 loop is CATVRRGGAFSLGEQYF. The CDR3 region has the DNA TGTGCCACGGTGAGGCGGGGCGGGGCATTCTCTCTAGGCGAGCAGTACTTC.

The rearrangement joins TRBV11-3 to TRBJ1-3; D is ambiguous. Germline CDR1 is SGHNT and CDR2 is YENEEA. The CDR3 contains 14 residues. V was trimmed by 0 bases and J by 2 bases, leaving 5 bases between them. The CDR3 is CASSLDGAGNTIYF. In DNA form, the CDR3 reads TGTGCCAGCAGCTTAGATGGAGCTGGAAACACCATATATTTT.

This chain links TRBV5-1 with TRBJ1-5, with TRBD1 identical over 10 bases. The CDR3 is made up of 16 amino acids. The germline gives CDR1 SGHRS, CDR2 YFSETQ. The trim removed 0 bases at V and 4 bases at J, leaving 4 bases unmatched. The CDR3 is CASSLEGTGVNQPQHF. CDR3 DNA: TGCGCCAGCAGCTTGGAGGGGACAGGGGTTAATCAGCCCCAGCATTTT.

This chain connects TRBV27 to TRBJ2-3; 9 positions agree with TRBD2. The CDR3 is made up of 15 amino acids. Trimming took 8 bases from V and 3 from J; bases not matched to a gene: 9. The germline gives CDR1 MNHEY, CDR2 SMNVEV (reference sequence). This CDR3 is CASWSSGRITDTQYF. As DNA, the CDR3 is TGTGCCAGCTGGAGCAGCGGGAGGATAACAGATACGCAGTATTTT.

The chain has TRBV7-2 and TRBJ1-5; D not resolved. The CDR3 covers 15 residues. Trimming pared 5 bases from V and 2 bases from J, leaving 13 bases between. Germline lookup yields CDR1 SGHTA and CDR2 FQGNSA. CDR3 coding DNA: TGTGCCAGCAGCCGGGGTGGTGGCGGCAATCAGCCCCAGCATTTT. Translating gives CASSRGGGGNQPQHF.

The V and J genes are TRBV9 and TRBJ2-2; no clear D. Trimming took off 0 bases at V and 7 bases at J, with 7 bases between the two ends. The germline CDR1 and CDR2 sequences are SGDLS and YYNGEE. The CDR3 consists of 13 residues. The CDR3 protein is CASSVATVGELFF. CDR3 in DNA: TGTGCCAGCAGCGTAGCTACGGTCGGGGAGCTGTTTTTT.

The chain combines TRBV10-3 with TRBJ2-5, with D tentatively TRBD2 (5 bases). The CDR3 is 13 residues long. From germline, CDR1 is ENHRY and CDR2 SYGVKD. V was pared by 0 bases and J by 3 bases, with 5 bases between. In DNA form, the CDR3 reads TGTGCCATCAGTGAGTCGAGGGAAGAGACCCAGTACTTC. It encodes CAISESREETQYF.

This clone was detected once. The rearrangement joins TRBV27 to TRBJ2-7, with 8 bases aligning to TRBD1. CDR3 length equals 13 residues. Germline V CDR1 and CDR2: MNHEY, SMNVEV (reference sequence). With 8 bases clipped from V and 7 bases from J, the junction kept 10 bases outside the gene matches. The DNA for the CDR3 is TGTGCCAGCCAAGCCGGGACAGGATATGAGCAGTACTTC. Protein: CASQAGTGYEQYF.

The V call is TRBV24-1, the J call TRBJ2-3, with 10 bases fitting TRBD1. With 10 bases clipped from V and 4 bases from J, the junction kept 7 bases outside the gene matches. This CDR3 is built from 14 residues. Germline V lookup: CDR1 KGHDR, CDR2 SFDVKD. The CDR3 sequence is CATSRTGGADTQYF. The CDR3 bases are TGTGCCACTTCAAGGACAGGGGGGGCAGATACGCAGTATTTT.

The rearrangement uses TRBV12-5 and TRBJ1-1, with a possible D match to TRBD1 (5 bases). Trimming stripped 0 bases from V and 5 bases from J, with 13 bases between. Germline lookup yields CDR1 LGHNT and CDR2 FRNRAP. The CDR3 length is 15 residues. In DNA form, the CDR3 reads TGTGCTAGTGGTTTGGTATACGGGGGTGGAACTGAAGCTTTCTTT. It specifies CASGLVYGGGTEAFF. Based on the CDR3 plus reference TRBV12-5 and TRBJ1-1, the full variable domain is DARVTQTPRHKVTEMGQEVTMRCQPILGHNTVFWYRQTMMQGLELLAYFRNRAPLDDSGMPKDRFSAEMPDATLATLKIQPSEPRDSAVYFCASGLVYGGGTEAFFGQGTRLTVV.

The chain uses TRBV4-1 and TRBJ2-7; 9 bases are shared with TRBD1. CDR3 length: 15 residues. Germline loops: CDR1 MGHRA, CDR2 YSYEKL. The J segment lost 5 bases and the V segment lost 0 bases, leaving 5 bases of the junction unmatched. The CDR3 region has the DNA TGCGCCAGCAGCCAAGACCGGGGACAGGGAAACGAGCAGTACTTC. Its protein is CASSQDRGQGNEQYF.

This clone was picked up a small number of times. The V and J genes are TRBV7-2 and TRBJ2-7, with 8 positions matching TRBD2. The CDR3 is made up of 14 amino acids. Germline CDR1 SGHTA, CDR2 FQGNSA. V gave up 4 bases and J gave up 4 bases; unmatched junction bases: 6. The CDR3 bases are TGTGCCAGCAGCTCAAGCGGGAGAGGGTACGAGCAGTACTTC. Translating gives CASSSSGRGYEQYF.

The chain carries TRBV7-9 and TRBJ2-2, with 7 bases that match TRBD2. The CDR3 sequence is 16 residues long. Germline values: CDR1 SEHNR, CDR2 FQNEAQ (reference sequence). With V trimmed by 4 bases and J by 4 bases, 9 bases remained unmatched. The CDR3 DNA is TGTGCCAGCAGCTCCTCGCAGGGAGGGCCCACCGGGGAGCTGTTTTTT. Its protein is CASSSSQGGPTGELFF.

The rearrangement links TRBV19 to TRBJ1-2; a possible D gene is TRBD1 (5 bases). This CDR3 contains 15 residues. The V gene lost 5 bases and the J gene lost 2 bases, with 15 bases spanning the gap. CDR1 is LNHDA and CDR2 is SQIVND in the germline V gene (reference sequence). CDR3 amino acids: CASSERGLGNYGYTF. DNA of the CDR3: TGTGCCAGTAGTGAACGGGGGTTGGGGAACTATGGCTACACCTTC.

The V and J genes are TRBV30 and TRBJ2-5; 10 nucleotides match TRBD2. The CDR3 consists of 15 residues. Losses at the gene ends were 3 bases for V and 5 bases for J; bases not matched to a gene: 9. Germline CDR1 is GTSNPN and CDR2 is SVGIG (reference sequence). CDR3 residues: CAWSPPLAGVETQYF. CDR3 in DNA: TGTGCCTGGAGCCCCCCGCTAGCGGGAGTCGAGACCCAGTACTTC.

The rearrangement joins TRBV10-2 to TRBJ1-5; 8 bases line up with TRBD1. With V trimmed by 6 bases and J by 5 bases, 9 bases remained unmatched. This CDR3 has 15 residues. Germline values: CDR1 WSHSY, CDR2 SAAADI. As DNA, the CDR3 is TGCGCCAGCAGCGACCTCTCGACAGGGGATCAGCCCCAGCATTTT. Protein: CASSDLSTGDQPQHF.

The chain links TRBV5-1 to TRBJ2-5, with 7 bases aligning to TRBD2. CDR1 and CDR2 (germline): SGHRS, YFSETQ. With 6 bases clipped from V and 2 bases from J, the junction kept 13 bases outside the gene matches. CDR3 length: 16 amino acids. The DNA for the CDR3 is TGCGCCAGCAAGCTTTGGTCTAGCGGATCACAAGAGACCCAGTACTTC. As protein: CASKLWSSGSQETQYF.

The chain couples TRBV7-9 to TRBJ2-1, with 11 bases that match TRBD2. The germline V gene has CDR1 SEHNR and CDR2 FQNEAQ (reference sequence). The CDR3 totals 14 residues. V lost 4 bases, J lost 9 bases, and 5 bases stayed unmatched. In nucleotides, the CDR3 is TGTGCCAGCAGCTCTACTAGCGGGAGCTTTGAGCAGTTCTTC. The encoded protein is CASSSTSGSFEQFF.

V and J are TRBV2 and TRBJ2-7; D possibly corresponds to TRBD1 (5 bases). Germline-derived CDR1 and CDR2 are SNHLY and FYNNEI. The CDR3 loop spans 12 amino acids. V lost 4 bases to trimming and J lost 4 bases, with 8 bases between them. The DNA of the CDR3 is TGTGCCAGCAGTGTCGACAGTTACGAGCAGTACTTC. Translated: CASSVDSYEQYF. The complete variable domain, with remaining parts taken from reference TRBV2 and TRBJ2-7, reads EPEVTQTPSHQVTQMGQEVILRCVPISNHLYFYWYRQILGQKVEFLVSFYNNEISEKSEIFDDQFSVERPDGSNFTLKIRSTKLEDSAMYFCASSVDSYEQYFGPGTRLTVT.

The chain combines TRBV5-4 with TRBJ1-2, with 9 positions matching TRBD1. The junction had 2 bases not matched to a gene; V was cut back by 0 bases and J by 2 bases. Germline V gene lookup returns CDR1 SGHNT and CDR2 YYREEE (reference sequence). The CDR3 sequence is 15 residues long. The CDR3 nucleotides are TGTGCCAGCAGCTTGGAGGGACAGGGCAACTATGGCTACACCTTC. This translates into CASSLEGQGNYGYTF.

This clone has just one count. The CDR3 loop is CASRAVGREGTIYF. CDR3 DNA sequence: TGCGCCAGCAGGGCAGTCGGGAGGGAAGGCACCATATATTTT. The chain is built from TRBV5-1 and TRBJ1-3; D is ambiguous. This CDR3 comprises 14 residues. Germline assignment: CDR1 SGHRS and CDR2 YFSETQ. V shed 5 bases and J shed 9 bases, with 18 bases lying between them.

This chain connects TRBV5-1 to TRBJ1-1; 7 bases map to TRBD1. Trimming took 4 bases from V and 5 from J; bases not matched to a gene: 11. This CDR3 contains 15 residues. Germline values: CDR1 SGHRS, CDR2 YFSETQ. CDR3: CASSQPETGRTEAFF. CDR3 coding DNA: TGCGCCAGCAGCCAACCCGAGACAGGGAGGACTGAAGCTTTCTTT.

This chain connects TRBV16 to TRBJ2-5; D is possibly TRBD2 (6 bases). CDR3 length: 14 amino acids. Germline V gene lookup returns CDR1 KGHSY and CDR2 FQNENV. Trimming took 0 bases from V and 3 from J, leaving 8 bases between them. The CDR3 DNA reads TGTGCCAGCAGCCAATCGTGGGGGGAAGAGACCCAGTACTTC. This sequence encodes CASSQSWGEETQYF.

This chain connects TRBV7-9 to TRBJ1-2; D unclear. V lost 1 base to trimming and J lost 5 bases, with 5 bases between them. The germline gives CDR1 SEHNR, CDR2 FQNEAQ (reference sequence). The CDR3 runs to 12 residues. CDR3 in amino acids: CASSLGHYGYTF. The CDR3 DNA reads TGTGCCAGCAGCTTAGGGCATTATGGCTACACCTTC.

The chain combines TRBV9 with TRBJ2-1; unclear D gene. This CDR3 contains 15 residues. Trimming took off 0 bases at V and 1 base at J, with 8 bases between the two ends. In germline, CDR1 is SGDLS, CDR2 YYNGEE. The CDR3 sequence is CASSVGSESYNEQFF. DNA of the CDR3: TGTGCCAGCAGCGTAGGCAGCGAGTCCTACAATGAGCAGTTCTTC.

CDR3 coding DNA: TGTGCCAGCAGTTACAGAGCCACCGAGACCCAGTACTTC. It is translated as CASSYRATETQYF. V gene TRBV6-5 combines with J gene TRBJ2-5; the D is unclear. CDR1 and CDR2 (germline): MNHEY, SVGAGI. Trimming removed 2 bases from V and 5 bases from J, with 9 bases in between. The CDR3 runs 13 residues.